This T cell receptor beta chain was found in a study of Ad26.COV2.S vaccination and SARS-CoV-2 variants (dated by TCRdb to 2020 to 2023). Context from the whole study: Donors in the vaccine arm were drawn from COV1001, a multicentre, randomized, double-blind, placebo-controlled phase I-IIa trial testing Ad26.COV2.S in healthy adults. Ad26.COV2.S was administered intramuscularly at a dose of 5x10^10 or 1x10^11 viral particles, either as one shot or as two shots given 56 days apart. The specificity and breadth of SARS-CoV-2-reactive T cell receptors after Ad26.COV2.S vaccination were assessed by TCRbeta repertoire sequencing. The TCR-sequenced set comprised around 30 samples: about 19 Ad26.COV2.S vaccine recipients, 5 placebo recipients and 8 SARS-CoV-2 convalescent individuals. Participants in the trial were split at random into five groups of five each, receiving low-dose or high-dose Ad26.COV2.S once or twice, or else placebo on both occasions. Investigators did not know the trial group allocation while performing experiments and assessing outcomes.

V is trimmed back by 5 bases and J by 2 bases, and the junction contains 6 bases that no gene match accounts for. Reading from cysteine to phenylalanine, the CDR3 counts 14 amino acids. This entry keeps only the CDR3 DNA: 42 bases, framed from base 1. Taken from the germline V gene (reference sequence), the CDR1 and CDR2 loops are GTSNPN and SVGIG. The treatment or condition label of this sample denotes: 15 to 20 received Ad26.COV2.S at low or high dose, single or two shots; roughly five received placebo; per-sample allocation not given. For vaccine and placebo recipients, repertoires were sequenced using samples collected on day 63 after the first injection. In Cohort 1b, 20 to 25 adults aged 18-55 years were enrolled at a single site in Boston, USA, between 29 July and 7 August 2020. Ad26.COV2.S consisted of a replication-incompetent adenovirus type 26 vector by which a prefusion-stabilized SARS-CoV-2 spike protein from the original Wuhan strain was expressed.

The immunoSEQ Assay was used to sequence TCRbeta CDR3 regions. After extraction, genomic DNA underwent amplification by bias-controlled multiplex PCR, followed by high-throughput sequencing. On the study's bioinformatics: To quantify the absolute abundance of every unique TCRbeta CDR3 region, sequences were collapsed and filtered. T cell fraction was estimated by normalizing TCRbeta template counts to usable DNA, which was measured by amplifying reference genes present in all nucleated cells. Repertoire TCRs were annotated as SARS-CoV-2-specific when V gene, CDR3 amino acid sequence and J gene were exactly matched to a known reactive TCR set. The reference SARS-CoV-2 TCR set came from MIRA and was filtered for enrichment in COVID-19-positive ImmuneCODE repertoires, removing public or cross-reactive TCRs. Using the MIRA antigens, annotated TCRs were further analysed by specific ORF or by position within an ORF. Depth was the summed frequency of annotated unique rearrangements, while breadth was defined as annotated unique rearrangements over total unique productive rearrangements. Group comparisons of TCR breadth used two-sided Wilcoxon rank-sum tests. This immuneACCESS table, as held by TCRdb, lists in-frame sequences with V and J called but not all clones. Of the missing ones, under half trace to an unresolved V gene in checked studies; the others have no known cause. The V and J calls and clone size come from that table; D and trimming were worked out from the DNA. This sample is represented by roughly 510,000 clones; around 88% of them were singletons. The ten largest account for 9.5% to 15% of the sample.

A note on this clone: This receptor's antigen is unknown. Base qualities were left out, and no much larger clone turns up one base away.

The full study reports these points: Spike-specific TCR breadth was higher in Ad26.COV2.S recipients than in placebo recipients (P = 0.0014). Vaccine and placebo recipients had comparable non-spike TCR breadth, which fits with the vaccine containing only spike. After vaccination, spike-specific CD8+ and CD4+ T cell responses were reported to show substantial breadth. The study lacked the statistical power to compare responses across vaccine doses or regimens. The authors noted that total T cell responses may have been underestimated by the TCR breadth and depth analyses.

This receptor was identified in a person aged 18 to 65 who received the Ad26.COV2.S COVID-19 vaccine or a placebo. The chain is assembled from TRBV30 and TRBJ1-3, with 7 middle bases fitting TRBD1. The sample consisted of peripheral blood, taken in a trial of Ad26.COV2.S vaccine versus placebo. The DNA reads TGTGCCTGGGACGACAGGGCCACTGGAAACACCATATATTTT. The encoded protein is CAWDDRATGNTIYF. Reference TRBV30 and TRBJ1-3 genes cover what lies past the CDR3, so the full variable domain is SQTIHQWPATLVQPVGSPLSLECTVEGTSNPNLYWYRQAAGRGLQLLFYSVGIGQISSEVPQNLSASRPQDRQFILSSKKLLLSDSGFYLCAWDDRATGNTIYFGEGSWLTVV.